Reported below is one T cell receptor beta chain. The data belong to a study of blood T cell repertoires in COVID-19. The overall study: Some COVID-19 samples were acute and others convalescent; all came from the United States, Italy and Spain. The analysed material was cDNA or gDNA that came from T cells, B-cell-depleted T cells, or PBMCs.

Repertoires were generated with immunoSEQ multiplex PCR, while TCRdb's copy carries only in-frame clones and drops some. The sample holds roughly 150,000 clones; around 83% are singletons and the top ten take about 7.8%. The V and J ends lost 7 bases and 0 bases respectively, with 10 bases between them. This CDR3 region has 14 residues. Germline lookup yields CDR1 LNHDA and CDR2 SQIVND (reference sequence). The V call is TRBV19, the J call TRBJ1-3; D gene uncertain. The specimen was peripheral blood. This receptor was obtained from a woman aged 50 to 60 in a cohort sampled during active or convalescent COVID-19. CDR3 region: CASTYLRSGNTIYF. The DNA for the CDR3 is TGTGCCAGTACCTACCTACGCTCTGGAAACACCATATATTTT.